The 7 T cell receptor beta chains below come from one sample, sequenced in a study of cytomegalovirus exposure and HLA in healthy donors. It was with 60 Vbeta and 13 Jbeta primers that the PCR ran. Profiled with immunoSEQ multiplex PCR; TCRdb holds only in-frame clones, not every one. This sample contains approximately 130,000 clones. The sequenced material came from PBMCs. The source of these receptors is a woman aged 55-69 years in good health and CMV-seronegative.

The chain recombines TRBV7-9 with TRBJ2-1; 9 bases align to TRBD1. V shed 4 bases and J 4 bases; nucleotides not matched to a gene: 11. The CDR3 covers 17 residues. Germline V CDR1 and CDR2: SEHNR, FQNEAQ (reference sequence). The CDR3 coding sequence is TGTGCCAGCAGCTCACAGGACAGGGGTCATCGTTACAATGAGCAGTTCTTC. It is translated as CASSSQDRGHRYNEQFF.

J is TRBJ2-5 and V is TRBV7-9, with 7 bases aligning to TRBD2. V trimming: 5 bases; J trimming: 5 bases; junction bases outside the gene matches: 11. The CDR3 contains 15 residues. Germline loops: CDR1 SEHNR, CDR2 FQNEAQ (reference sequence). Here the CDR3 reads CASSPLGGIAETQYF. In DNA form, the CDR3 reads TGTGCCAGCAGCCCCCTCGGGGGGATAGCGGAGACCCAGTACTTC. Looking up the rest from reference TRBV7-9 and TRBJ2-5 gives the full variable domain: DTGVSQNPRHKITKRGQNVTFRCDPISEHNRLYWYRQTLGQGPEFLTYFQNEAQLEKSRLLSDRFSAERPKGSFSTLEIQRTEQGDSAMYLCASSPLGGIAETQYFGPGTRLLVL.

The chain joins TRBV11-2 to TRBJ2-7; 11 bases align to TRBD1. J lost 8 bases, V lost 1 base, and 4 bases had no gene match. The CDR3 runs 14 residues. CDR1 SGHAT and CDR2 FQNNGV come from the germline V gene. The CDR3 region is CASSLGGTGGKQYF. CDR3 DNA sequence: TGTGCCAGCAGCTTAGGGGGGACAGGGGGGAAGCAGTACTTC.

The gene calls are TRBV30 and TRBJ2-7; possibly TRBD1 for D (6 bases). The germline V gene has CDR1 GTSNPN and CDR2 SVGIG (reference sequence). The CDR3 extends over 16 amino acids. The germline V and J ends were trimmed by 1 base and 5 bases, with 21 bases remaining between them. CDR3 coding DNA: TGTGCCTGGAGTGGAAAAGGGCAGGGGTTTGAGCACGAGCAGTACTTC. Residues: CAWSGKGQGFEHEQYF.

The chain joins TRBV18 to TRBJ1-1; D gene ambiguous. Germline V CDR1 and CDR2: KGHSH, LQKENI. Trimming stripped 5 bases from V and 0 bases from J, with 7 bases between. This CDR3 has 13 residues. The CDR3 nucleotides read TGTGCCAGCTCAGGGCCGATGAACACTGAAGCTTTCTTT. Its protein is CASSGPMNTEAFF.

The V and J genes are TRBV7-8 and TRBJ2-7; the match to TRBD2 covers 10 bases. The V and J ends lost 1 base and 0 bases, in that order; junction bases with no gene match: 6. Germline-derived CDR1 and CDR2 are SGHVS and FQNEAQ. There are 17 residues in the CDR3. CDR3 DNA: TGTGCCAGCAGCTTAGGGGGGCTAGCGGGAGACTCCTACGAGCAGTACTTC. Translation gives CASSLGGLAGDSYEQYF.

The chain has TRBV4-2 and TRBJ2-2; 7 bases fit TRBD1. V dropped 1 base and J dropped 8; count of bases not matched to a gene: 4. The germline V gene encodes CDR1 LGHNA and CDR2 YNFKEQ. The length of the CDR3 is 14 residues. Here the CDR3 DNA reads TGTGCCAGCAGCCAAGTCGGGACAGTTGGGGAGCTGTTTTTT. It encodes CASSQVGTVGELFF.